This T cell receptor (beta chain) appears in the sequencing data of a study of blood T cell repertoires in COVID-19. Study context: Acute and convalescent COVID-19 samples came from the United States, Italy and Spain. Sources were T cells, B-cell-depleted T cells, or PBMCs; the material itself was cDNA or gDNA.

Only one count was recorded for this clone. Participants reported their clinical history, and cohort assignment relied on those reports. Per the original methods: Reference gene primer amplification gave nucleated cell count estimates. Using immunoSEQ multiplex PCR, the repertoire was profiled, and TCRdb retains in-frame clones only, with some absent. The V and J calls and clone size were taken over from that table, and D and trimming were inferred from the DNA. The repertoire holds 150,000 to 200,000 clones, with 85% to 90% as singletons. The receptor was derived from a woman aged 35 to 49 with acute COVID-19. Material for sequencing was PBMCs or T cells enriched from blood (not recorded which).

The CDR3 DNA sequence: TGTGCTAGTGGCCCGGGACAGGGGGGACGGGAGACCCAGTACTTC. Encoded protein: CASGPGQGGRETQYF. The chain combines TRBV12-5 with TRBJ2-5; 11 nucleotides align to TRBD1. The V segment lost 6 bases and the J segment 5 bases; nucleotides outside the gene matches: 8. The CDR3 covers 15 residues. Germline-derived CDR1 and CDR2 are LGHNT and FRNRAP.